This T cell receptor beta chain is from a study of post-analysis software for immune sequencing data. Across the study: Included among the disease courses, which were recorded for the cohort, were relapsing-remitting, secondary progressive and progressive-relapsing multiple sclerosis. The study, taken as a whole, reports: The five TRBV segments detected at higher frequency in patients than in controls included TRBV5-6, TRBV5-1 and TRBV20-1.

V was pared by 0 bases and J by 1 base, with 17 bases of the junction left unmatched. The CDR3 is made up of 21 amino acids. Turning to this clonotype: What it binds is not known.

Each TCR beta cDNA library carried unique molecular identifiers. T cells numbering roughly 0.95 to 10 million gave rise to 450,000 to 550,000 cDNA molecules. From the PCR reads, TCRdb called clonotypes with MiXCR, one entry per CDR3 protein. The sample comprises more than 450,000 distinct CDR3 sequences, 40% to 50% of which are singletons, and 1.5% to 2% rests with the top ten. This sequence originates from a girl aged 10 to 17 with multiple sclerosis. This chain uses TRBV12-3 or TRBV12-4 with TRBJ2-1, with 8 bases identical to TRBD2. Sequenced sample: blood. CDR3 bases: TGTGCCAGCAGTTTAGCGCGGTCCGGGAGGGCCAAAAATAGGTCCTACAATGAGCAGTTCTTC. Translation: CASSLARSGRAKNRSYNEQFF.